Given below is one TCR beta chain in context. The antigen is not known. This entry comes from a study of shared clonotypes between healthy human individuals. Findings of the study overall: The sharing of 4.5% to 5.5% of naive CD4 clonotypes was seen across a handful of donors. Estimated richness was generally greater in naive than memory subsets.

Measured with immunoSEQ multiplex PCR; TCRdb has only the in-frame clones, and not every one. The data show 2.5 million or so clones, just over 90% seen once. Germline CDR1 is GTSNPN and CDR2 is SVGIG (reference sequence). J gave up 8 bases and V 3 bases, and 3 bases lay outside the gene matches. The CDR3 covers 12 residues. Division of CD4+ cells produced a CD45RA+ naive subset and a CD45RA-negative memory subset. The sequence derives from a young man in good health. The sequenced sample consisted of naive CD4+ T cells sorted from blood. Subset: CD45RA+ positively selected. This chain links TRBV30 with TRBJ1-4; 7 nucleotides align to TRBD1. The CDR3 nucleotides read TGTGCCTGGAGAGGGGGCGAAGAAAAACTGTTTTTT. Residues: CAWRGGEEKLFF.